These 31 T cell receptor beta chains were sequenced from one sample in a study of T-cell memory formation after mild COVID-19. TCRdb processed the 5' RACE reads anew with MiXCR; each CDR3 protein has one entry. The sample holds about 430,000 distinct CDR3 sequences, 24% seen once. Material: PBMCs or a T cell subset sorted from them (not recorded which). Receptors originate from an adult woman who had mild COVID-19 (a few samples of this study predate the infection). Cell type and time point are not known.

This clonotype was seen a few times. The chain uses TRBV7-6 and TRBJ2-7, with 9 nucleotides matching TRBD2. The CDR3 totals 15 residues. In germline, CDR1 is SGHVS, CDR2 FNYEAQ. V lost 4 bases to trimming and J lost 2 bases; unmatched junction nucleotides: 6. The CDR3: CASSSPAGGTYEQYF. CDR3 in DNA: TGTGCCAGCAGCTCACCAGCGGGAGGAACCTACGAGCAGTACTTC.

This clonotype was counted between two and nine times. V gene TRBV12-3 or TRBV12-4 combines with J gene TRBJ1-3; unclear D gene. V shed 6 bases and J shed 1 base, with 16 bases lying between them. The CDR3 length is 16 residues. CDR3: CASRAWNRESGNTIYF. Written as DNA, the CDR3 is TGTGCCAGCAGGGCCTGGAACAGAGAGTCTGGAAACACCATATATTTT.

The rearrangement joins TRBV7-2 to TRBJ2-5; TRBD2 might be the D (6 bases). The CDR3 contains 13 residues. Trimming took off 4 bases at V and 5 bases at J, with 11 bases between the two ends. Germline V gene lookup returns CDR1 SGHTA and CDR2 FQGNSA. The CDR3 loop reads CASSWTTRETQYF. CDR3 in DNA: TGTGCCAGCAGCTGGACTACCAGGGAGACCCAGTACTTC.

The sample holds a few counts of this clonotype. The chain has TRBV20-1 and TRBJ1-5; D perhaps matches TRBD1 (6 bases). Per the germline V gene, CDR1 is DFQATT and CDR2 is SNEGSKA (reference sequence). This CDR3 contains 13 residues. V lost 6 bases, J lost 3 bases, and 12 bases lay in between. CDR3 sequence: CSAGGRINQPQHF. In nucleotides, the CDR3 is TGCAGTGCCGGGGGCAGGATCAATCAGCCCCAGCATTTT.

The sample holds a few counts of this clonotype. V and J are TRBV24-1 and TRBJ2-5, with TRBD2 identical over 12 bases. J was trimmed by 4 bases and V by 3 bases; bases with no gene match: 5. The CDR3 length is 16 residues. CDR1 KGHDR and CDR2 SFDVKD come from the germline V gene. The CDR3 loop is CATSDPTSGRRETQYF. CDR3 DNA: TGTGCCACCAGTGATCCGACTAGCGGGAGACGAGAGACCCAGTACTTC.

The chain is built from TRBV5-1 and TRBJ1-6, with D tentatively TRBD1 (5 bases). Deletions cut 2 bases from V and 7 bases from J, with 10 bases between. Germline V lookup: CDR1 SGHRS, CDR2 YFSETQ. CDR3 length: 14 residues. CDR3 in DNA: TGCGCCAGCAGCTTTGAGGGGTCGAATTCACCCCTCCACTTT. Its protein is CASSFEGSNSPLHF.

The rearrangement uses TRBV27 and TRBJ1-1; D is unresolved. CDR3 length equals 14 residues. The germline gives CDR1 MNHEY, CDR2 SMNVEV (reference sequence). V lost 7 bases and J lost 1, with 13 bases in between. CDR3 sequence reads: CASTALGRNTEAFF. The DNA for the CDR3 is TGTGCCAGCACCGCCTTAGGACGGAACACTGAAGCTTTCTTT.

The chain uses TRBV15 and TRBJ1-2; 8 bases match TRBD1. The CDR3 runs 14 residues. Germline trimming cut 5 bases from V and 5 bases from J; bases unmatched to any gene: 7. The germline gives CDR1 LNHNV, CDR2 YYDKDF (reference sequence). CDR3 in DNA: TGTGCCACCAGCGAGGGTGGACAGGGATATGGCTACACCTTC. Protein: CATSEGGQGYGYTF.

The CDR3 here is CASSGGRVSYNEQFF. For the CDR3, the DNA is TGTGCCAGCAGCGGTGGGAGGGTGTCCTACAATGAGCAGTTCTTC. This chain uses TRBV11-2 with TRBJ2-1; 7 bases are shared with TRBD2. V trimming: 5 bases; J trimming: 1 base; junction bases outside the gene matches: 5. The CDR3 runs 15 residues. From germline, CDR1 is SGHAT and CDR2 FQNNGV.

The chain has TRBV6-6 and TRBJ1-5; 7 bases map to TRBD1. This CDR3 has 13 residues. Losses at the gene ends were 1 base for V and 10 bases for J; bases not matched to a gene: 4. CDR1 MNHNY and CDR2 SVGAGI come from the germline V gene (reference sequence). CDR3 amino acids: CASSYFGTEPQHF. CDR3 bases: TGTGCCAGCAGTTACTTCGGGACAGAACCCCAGCATTTT.

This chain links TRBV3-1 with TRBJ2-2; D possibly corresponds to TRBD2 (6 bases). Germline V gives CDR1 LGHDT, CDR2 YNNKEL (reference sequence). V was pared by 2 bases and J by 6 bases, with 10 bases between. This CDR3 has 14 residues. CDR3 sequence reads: CASSQTGDPGELFF. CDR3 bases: TGTGCCAGCAGCCAAACGGGGGACCCCGGGGAGCTGTTTTTT.

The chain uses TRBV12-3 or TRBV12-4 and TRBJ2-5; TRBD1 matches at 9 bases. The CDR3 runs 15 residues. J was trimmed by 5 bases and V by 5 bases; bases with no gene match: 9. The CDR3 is CASSENRGLRETQYF. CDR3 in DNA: TGTGCCAGCAGTGAGAACAGGGGGCTAAGGGAGACCCAGTACTTC.

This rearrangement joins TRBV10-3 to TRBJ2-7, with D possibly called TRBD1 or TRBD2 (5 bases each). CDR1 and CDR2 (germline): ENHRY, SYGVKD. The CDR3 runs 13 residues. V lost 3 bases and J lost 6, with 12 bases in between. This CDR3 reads CAISDSGTSEQYF. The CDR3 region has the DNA TGTGCCATCAGTGACTCGGGGACCTCCGAGCAGTACTTC.

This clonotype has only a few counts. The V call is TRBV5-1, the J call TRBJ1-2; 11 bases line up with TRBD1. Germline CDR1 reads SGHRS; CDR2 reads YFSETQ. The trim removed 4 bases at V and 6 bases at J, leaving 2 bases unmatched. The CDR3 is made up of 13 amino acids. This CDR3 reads CASSRGQGDGYTF. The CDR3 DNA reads TGCGCCAGCAGCCGGGGACAGGGGGATGGCTACACCTTC.

CDR3 bases: TGTGCCAGCAGCTTCGTCGCGGCTGAAGCTTTCTTT. It encodes CASSFVAAEAFF. V is TRBV7-9 and J is TRBJ1-1; D gene uncertain. V was cut by 3 bases and J by 6 bases, with 8 bases left in between. The CDR3 covers 12 residues. Germline loops: CDR1 SEHNR, CDR2 FQNEAQ (reference sequence). Drawing the rest from reference TRBV7-9 and TRBJ1-1, the complete variable domain is DTGVSQNPRHKITKRGQNVTFRCDPISEHNRLYWYRQTLGQGPEFLTYFQNEAQLEKSRLLSDRFSAERPKGSFSTLEIQRTEQGDSAMYLCASSFVAAEAFFGQGTRLTVV.

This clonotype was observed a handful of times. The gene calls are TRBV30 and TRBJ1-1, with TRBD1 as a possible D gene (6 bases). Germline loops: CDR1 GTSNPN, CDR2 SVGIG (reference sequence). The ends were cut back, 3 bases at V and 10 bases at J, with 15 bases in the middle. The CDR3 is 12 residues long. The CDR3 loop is CAWSDTGTGAFF. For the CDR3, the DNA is TGTGCCTGGAGCGATACAGGGACCGGAGCTTTCTTT.

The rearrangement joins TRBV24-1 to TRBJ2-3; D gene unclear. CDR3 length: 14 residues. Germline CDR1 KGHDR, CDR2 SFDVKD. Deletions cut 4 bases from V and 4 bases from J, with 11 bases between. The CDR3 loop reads CATSDAGSPDTQYF. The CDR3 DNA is TGTGCCACCAGTGACGCCGGGTCCCCAGATACGCAGTATTTT.

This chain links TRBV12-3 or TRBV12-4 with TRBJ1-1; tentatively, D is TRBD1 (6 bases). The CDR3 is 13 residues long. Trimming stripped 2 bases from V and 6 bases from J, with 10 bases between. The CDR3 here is CASSLQGMAEAFF. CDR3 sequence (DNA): TGTGCCAGCAGTTTACAGGGGATGGCTGAAGCTTTCTTT.

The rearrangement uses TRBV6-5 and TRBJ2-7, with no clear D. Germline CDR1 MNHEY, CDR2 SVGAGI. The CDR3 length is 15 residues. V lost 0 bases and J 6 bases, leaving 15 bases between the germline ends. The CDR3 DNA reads TGTGCCAGCAGTTACTCGATCGACGGGCTTGGCGAGCAGTACTTC. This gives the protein CASSYSIDGLGEQYF.

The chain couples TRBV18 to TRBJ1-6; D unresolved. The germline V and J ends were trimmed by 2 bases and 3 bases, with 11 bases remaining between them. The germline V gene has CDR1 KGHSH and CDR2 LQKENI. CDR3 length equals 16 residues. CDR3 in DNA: TGTGCCAGCTCACCATACTCCCTGAGCTATAATTCACCCCTCCACTTT. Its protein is CASSPYSLSYNSPLHF.

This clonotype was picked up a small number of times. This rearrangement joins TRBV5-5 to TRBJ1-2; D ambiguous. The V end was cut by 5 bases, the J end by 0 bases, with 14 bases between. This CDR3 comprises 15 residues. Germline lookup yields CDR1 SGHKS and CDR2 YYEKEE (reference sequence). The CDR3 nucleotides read TGTGCCAGCAGGGCTATCTTCAGTCCTAACTATGGCTACACCTTC. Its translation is CASRAIFSPNYGYTF.

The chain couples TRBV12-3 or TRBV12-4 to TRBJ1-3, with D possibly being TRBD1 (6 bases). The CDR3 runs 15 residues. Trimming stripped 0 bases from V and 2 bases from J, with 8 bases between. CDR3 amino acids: CASSLADRAGNTIYF. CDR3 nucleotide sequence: TGTGCCAGCAGTTTAGCGGACAGAGCTGGAAACACCATATATTTT.

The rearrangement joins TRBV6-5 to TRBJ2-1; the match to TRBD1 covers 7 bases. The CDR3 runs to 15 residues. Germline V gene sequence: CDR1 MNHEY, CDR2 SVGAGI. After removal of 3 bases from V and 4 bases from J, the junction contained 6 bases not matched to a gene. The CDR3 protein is CASSYDRAEYNEQFF. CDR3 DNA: TGTGCCAGCAGTTATGACAGGGCGGAATACAATGAGCAGTTCTTC.

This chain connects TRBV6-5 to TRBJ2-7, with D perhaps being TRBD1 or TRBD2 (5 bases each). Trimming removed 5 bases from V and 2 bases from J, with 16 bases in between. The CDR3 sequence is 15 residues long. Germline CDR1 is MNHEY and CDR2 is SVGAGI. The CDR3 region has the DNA TGTGCCAGCAGTCCCCGGGACGGCTTACCCTACGAGCAGTACTTC. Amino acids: CASSPRDGLPYEQYF.

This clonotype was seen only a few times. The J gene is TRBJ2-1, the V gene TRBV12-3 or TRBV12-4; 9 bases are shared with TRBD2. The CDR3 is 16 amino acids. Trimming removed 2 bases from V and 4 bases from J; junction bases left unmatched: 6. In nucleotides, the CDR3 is TGTGCCAGCAGTTTAAAGACTAGCGGAGTGTACAATGAGCAGTTCTTC. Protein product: CASSLKTSGVYNEQFF.

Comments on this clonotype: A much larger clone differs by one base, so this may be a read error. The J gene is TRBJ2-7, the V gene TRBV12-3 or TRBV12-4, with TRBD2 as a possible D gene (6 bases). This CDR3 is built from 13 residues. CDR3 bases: TGTGCCAGCAGATTAGCGGCCTCCTACGAGAAGTACTTC. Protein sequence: CASRLAASYEKYF.

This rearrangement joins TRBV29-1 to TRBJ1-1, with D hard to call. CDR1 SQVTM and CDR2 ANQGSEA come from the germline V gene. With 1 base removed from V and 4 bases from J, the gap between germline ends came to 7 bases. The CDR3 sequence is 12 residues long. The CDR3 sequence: CSVEGGTTEAFF. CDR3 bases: TGCAGCGTTGAAGGGGGAACCACTGAAGCTTTCTTT.

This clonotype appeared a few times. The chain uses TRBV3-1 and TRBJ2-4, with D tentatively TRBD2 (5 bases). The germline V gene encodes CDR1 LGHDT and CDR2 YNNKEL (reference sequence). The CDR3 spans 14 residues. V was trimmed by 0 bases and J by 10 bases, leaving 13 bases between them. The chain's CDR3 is CASSQDSGGPIQYF. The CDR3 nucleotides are TGTGCCAGCAGCCAAGATAGTGGAGGCCCAATTCAGTACTTC.

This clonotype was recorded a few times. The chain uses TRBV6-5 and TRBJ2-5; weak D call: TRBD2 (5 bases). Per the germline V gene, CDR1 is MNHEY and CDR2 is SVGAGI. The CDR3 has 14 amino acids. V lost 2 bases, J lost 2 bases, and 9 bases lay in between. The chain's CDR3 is CASSYPGEQETQYF. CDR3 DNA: TGTGCCAGCAGTTACCCCGGGGAGCAAGAGACCCAGTACTTC.

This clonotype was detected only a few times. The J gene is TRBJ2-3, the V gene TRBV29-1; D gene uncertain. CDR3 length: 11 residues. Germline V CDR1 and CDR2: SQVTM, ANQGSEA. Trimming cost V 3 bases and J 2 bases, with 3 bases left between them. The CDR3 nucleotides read TGCAGCGTTGACTACACAGATACGCAGTATTTT. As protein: CSVDYTDTQYF.

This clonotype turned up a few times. The CDR3: CASSLGGLAGANEQFF. CDR3 nucleotides: TGTGCCAGCAGCTTAGGGGGACTAGCGGGAGCCAATGAGCAGTTCTTC. This chain joins TRBV7-2 and TRBJ2-1, with 14 bases identical to TRBD2. CDR1 and CDR2 from the germline V gene are SGHTA and FQGNSA. Unmatched junction bases numbered 2, after V lost 1 base and J lost 6 bases. This CDR3 region has 16 residues.